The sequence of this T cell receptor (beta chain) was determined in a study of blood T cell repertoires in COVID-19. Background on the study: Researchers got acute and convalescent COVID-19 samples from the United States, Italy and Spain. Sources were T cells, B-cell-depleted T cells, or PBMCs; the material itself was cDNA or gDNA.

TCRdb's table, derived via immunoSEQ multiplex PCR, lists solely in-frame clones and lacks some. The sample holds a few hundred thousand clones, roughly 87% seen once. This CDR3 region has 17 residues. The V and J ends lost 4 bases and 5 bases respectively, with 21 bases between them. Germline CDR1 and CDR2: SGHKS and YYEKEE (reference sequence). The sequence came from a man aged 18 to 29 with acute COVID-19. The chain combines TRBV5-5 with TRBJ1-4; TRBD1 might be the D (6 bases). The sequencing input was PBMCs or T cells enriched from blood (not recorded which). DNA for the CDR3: TGTGCCAGCAGCCGAGAGGTACAGGGCGGTGACAATGAAAAACTGTTTTTT. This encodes CASSREVQGGDNEKLFF.